This T cell receptor (beta chain) was captured in a study of vaccination effects on CD4 cells after COVID-19 (dated by TCRdb to between 2021 and 2023). Describing the broader study: The ViraFEST assay stimulated PBMC with viral peptide pools and then used TCR sequencing to identify antigen-specific CD4+ T cell clonotypes by expansion. Two doses of either the BNT162b2 or the mRNA-1273 mRNA SARS-CoV-2 vaccine were administered to participants. Each well held 1.5 million to 2 million PBMC cultured in IMDM containing roughly 5.1% human AB serum, around 9.3 IU/ml IL-2 and gentamicin, along with around 9.1 ug/ml peptides. In both COVID-19 convalescent patients and infection-naive vaccine recipients, the study compared SARS-CoV-2 spike-specific CD4+ TCR repertoires from before mRNA vaccination with those from after it. Altogether, around eleven COVID-19 convalescent patients and 4 SARS-CoV-2-naive healthy vaccine recipients made up the full study. Cultures from other donors in the study were sequenced with the Oncomine TCR Beta short-read assay on an Illumina iSeq 100.

On this clone itself: Which antigen it targets is not known. Per-nucleotide qualities are absent, and no much larger clonotype sits a single base away.

Study-wide conclusions, independent of this receptor: At late post-vaccination timepoints, both infection-induced and vaccine-induced clones showed marked clonal contraction, consistent with waning T cell responses. In healthy vaccine recipients, vaccine-induced clones were almost all SARS-CoV-2 mono-reactive, with only 1 of 255 being cross-reactive with common cold coronaviruses. The study was limited by a small number of convalescent patients, and early post-infection timepoints were lacking.

After more than 9 days of culture, CD4+ T cells were isolated with the EasySep CD4+ T cell isolation kit. Healthy vaccine recipients had no prior SARS-CoV-2 infection, confirmed by negative nucleocapsid antibodies before and after vaccination. Half of the culture medium was replaced with fresh IL-2-containing medium on days 3 and 7. Each peptide stimulation condition was cultured in triplicate wells unless otherwise noted. PBMC were separated from whole blood using Ficoll-Paque Plus gradient centrifugation and were then either cryopreserved at -140C or used fresh. The QIAamp micro DNA kit was used to extract genomic DNA from the cultured CD4+ T cells. Library preparation used the immunoSEQ multiplex PCR assay. DNA from the cultured, isolated CD4+ T cells was subjected to TCR beta CDR3 sequencing. The paper's data handling went like this. Non-productive TCR sequences were removed, reads were trimmed to the CDR3 region, and CDR3s of at least 7 amino acids were retained. Antigen-specific clonotypes were identified using the MANAFEST web app by comparison of expansion in peptide wells against reference cultures. To count as positive, a clone had to show expansion at FDR<0.05 compared with the reference and with all other wells, an odds ratio above 5, and a frequency above 0.1% in two replicate wells. Clonotypes significantly expanded in SARS-CoV-2 spike wells and in at least one common cold coronavirus spike condition were defined as cross-reactive. CDR3 similarity was assessed by Levenshtein distance using the stringdist R package, and unrooted trees were constructed with ape in R 3.6.1. Here the immuneACCESS table is served through TCRdb, limited to in-frame sequences with V and J called. Missing clones are a known gap in these copies; in checked studies unresolved V genes cover under half, and the rest lacks a known reason. V and J calls and clone size are those listed in that table; D and trimming were worked out from the DNA. The sample has about 74,000 clones on record, over 60% of them singletons. About 1.9% of the sample goes to the ten largest clones.

Relative to germline, V is missing 3 bases and J is missing 0 bases, with 12 bases of the junction outside any gene match. Looking up the germline V gene yields CDR1 SGHTA and CDR2 FQGTGA. CDR3 length: 19 amino acids, cysteine to phenylalanine. Only CDR3 DNA is held: 57 bases, read in frame from base 1. Sequencing was performed on CD4+ T cells from PBMCs cultured without peptide, taken before COVID-19 vaccination. The receptor was derived from a human donor who received a COVID-19 vaccine. This chain joins TRBV7-3 to TRBJ1-5; 9 nucleotides in the junction match TRBD1. The CDR3 sequence is CASSFGGQGIRYSNQPQHF. The base sequence is TGTGCCAGCAGCTTCGGGGGACAGGGAATCAGATATAGCAATCAGCCCCAGCATTTT.